This T cell receptor beta chain derives from a study of blood T cell repertoires in COVID-19. Germline V gene sequence: CDR1 LNHNV, CDR2 YYDKDF (reference sequence). Germline trimming cut 1 base from V and 0 bases from J; bases unmatched to any gene: 4. The CDR3 runs 16 residues. As originally analysed: Nucleated cell counts were estimated from reference gene primer amplification. The repertoire was sequenced with immunoSEQ multiplex PCR; TCRdb's copy has only in-frame clones and lacks some. V, J and clone size reflect that table, while D and trimming were determined from the DNA. This table has a few hundred thousand clones, just over 90% appearing once. Exposed study participants had met a COVID-19 case within 2 weeks before entry.

Sequencing used PBMCs or T cells enriched from blood (not recorded which). This TCR was recovered from a woman aged 40 to 55 who had been exposed to COVID-19. V gene TRBV15 combines with J gene TRBJ2-3; 7 nucleotides align to TRBD2. CDR3 residues: CATSRVPSGSTDTQYF. The CDR3 DNA follows: TGTGCCACCAGCAGAGTGCCTAGCGGTAGCACAGATACGCAGTATTTT.